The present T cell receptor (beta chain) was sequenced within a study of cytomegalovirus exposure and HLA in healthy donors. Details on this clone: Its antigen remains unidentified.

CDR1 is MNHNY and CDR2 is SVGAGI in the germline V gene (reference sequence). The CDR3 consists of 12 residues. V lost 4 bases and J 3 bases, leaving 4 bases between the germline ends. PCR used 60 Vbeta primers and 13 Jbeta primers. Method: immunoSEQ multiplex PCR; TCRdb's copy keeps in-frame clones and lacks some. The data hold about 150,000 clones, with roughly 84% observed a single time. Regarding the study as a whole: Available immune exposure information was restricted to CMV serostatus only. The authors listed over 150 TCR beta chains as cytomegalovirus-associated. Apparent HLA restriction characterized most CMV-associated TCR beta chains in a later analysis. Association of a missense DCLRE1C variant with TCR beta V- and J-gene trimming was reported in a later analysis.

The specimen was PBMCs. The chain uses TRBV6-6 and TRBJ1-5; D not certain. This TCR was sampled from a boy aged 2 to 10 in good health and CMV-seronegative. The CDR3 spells CASSFLNQPQHF. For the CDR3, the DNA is TGTGCCAGCAGTTTTCTCAATCAGCCCCAGCATTTT.